The next 28 T cell receptor beta chains were all read from a single sample in a study of graft-versus-host responses after intestinal transplantation. This table comes from immunoSEQ multiplex PCR, and its TCRdb copy is limited to in-frame clones, with some not included. The sample lists about 14,000 clones; over 75% were seen once. Graft tissue was processed to release intraepithelial and lamina propria lymphocytes. Material: ileum tissue, obtained approximately 26 days after intestinal transplant. Source of these receptors: a human patient who received an intestinal transplant, so some T cells may come from the graft donor.

J is TRBJ2-2 and V is TRBV23-1, with D possibly matching TRBD1 (5 bases). TRBV23-1 falls under the ORF class, with uncertain function. V was clipped by 2 bases and J by 6 bases, with 13 bases between them. This CDR3 comprises 15 residues. The CDR3 DNA is TGCGCCAGCAGTCAAGGGCCCAGGGAACCCGGGGAGCTGTTTTTT. This codes for CASSQGPREPGELFF.

J is TRBJ2-3 and V is TRBV13; D may be TRBD2 (6 bases). V dropped 5 bases and J dropped 2 bases, with 11 bases sitting between them. The CDR3 loop spans 14 amino acids. CDR1 is PRHDT and CDR2 is FYEKMQ in the germline V gene (reference sequence). The CDR3 DNA is TGTGCCAGCAGCCCCGAGGGACTCACAGATACGCAGTATTTT. Its translation: CASSPEGLTDTQYF.

This clone has just one count. The V gene is TRBV5-1, the J gene TRBJ2-1; unclear D gene. Looked up from germline, CDR1 is SGHRS and CDR2 is YFSETQ. CDR3 size: 12 residues. Trimming took off 5 bases at V and 6 bases at J, with 9 bases between the two ends. CDR3 bases: TGCGCCAGCAGTCTTTCCCGCAATGAGCAGTTCTTC. This codes for CASSLSRNEQFF. Full variable domain (missing parts from reference TRBV5-1 and TRBJ2-1): KAGVTQTPRYLIKTRGQQVTLSCSPISGHRSVSWYQQTPGQGLQFLFEYFSETQRNKGNFPGRFSGRQFSNSRSEMNVSTLELGDSALYLCASSLSRNEQFFGPGTRLTVL.

Note on this clone: The junction departs from germline at one end; a sequencing error may be responsible. The chain has TRBV7-7 and TRBJ1-1, with 9 bases identical to TRBD1. Germline V lookup: CDR1 SSHAT, CDR2 FNYEAQ (reference sequence). The CDR3 is made up of 16 amino acids. The CDR3 sequence is CASRKYPRTGDTEAFF. DNA of the CDR3: TGTGCTAGCAGAAAATACCCCCGGACAGGGGATACTGAAGCTTTCTTT.

This clone has more than one count but fewer than ten. The chain combines TRBV10-3 with TRBJ2-3; no reliable D call. Trimming took 3 bases from V and 7 from J, leaving 5 bases between them. The CDR3 extends over 11 amino acids. Germline V gene data show CDR1 as ENHRY and CDR2 as SYGVKD. This CDR3 reads CAISERYTQYF. CDR3 bases: TGTGCCATCAGTGAACGGTATACGCAGTATTTT.

V gene TRBV14 combines with J gene TRBJ2-1; 8 nucleotides match TRBD1. The V gene end was trimmed by 2 bases and the J gene end by 7 bases; junction bases not matched to a gene: 7. Germline V gene sequence: CDR1 SGHDN, CDR2 FVKESK. The CDR3 spans 15 residues. The CDR3 here is CASSQYQGAWNEQFF. The CDR3 DNA reads as TGTGCCAGCAGCCAATACCAGGGGGCGTGGAATGAGCAGTTCTTC.

The chain has TRBV7-2 and TRBJ1-5, with a possible D match to TRBD1 (6 bases). V shed 4 bases and J shed 2 bases, with 6 bases lying between them. Germline CDR1 SGHTA, CDR2 FQGNSA. The CDR3 consists of 13 residues. CDR3 DNA: TGTGCCAGCAGCTACAGGGGCAATCAGCCCCAGCATTTT. Its protein product is CASSYRGNQPQHF.

This chain uses TRBV6-1 with TRBJ2-7; 8 bases line up with TRBD2. The germline gives CDR1 MNHNS, CDR2 SASEGT. The CDR3 loop spans 13 amino acids. V trimming: 4 bases; J trimming: 3 bases; junction bases outside the gene matches: 2. In nucleotides, the CDR3 is TGTGCCAGCAGTGGGGGGACTAGCTACGAGCAGTACGTC. Its protein product is CASSGGTSYEQYV.

This chain joins TRBV11-2 and TRBJ2-7; D uncertain. CDR3 length equals 13 residues. Germline lookup yields CDR1 SGHAT and CDR2 FQNNGV. Trimming took 2 bases from V and 3 from J, leaving 8 bases between them. CDR3 nucleotides: TGTGCCAGCAGCTTACCGGCCCACTACGAGCAGTACGTC. This gives the protein CASSLPAHYEQYV.

V usage is TRBV14 and J usage is TRBJ2-1; possibly TRBD2 for D (5 bases). The germline V and J ends were trimmed by 2 bases and 9 bases, with 11 bases remaining between them. The CDR3 has 13 amino acids. Germline CDR1 reads SGHDN; CDR2 reads FVKESK. For the CDR3, the DNA is TGTGCCAGCAGCCAACTACTAGGTCCTGAGCAGTTCTTC. Translation gives CASSQLLGPEQFF.

This clone was counted a few times. V and J are TRBV10-3 and TRBJ2-7; weak D call: TRBD2 (6 bases). The V and J ends lost 8 bases and 6 bases respectively, with 14 bases between them. The CDR3 has 12 amino acids. Germline V gene sequence: CDR1 ENHRY, CDR2 SYGVKD. CDR3 loop: CAIGRDSLEQYV. The CDR3 coding sequence is TGTGCCATCGGACGGGACTCGCTCGAGCAGTACGTC.

The V call is TRBV7-9, the J call TRBJ2-5, with D possibly matching TRBD1 (5 bases). V lost 7 bases and J lost 2, with 11 bases in between. From germline, CDR1 is SEHNR and CDR2 FQNEAQ (reference sequence). This CDR3 contains 13 residues. CDR3 amino acids: CASTIGVQETQYF. CDR3 DNA: TGTGCCAGCACCATAGGGGTACAAGAGACCCAGTACTTC. The entire variable domain, with the rest obtained from reference TRBV7-9 and TRBJ2-5, is as follows: DTGVSQNPRHKITKRGQNVTFRCDPISEHNRLYWYRQTLGQGPEFLTYFQNEAQLEKSRLLSDRFSAERPKGSFSTLEIQRTEQGDSAMYLCASTIGVQETQYFGPGTRLLVL.

A few counts support this clone. The chain uses TRBV7-2 and TRBJ1-5, with 9 nucleotides matching TRBD1. Germline V lookup: CDR1 SGHTA, CDR2 FQGNSA. The V gene end was trimmed by 5 bases and the J gene end by 5 bases; junction bases not matched to a gene: 1. This CDR3 has 13 residues. CDR3 nucleotides: TGTGCCAGCAGCCGGGACAGGGATCAGCCCCAGCATTTT. It yields the protein CASSRDRDQPQHF.

The rearrangement uses TRBV7-9 and TRBJ1-2, with D perhaps TRBD1 (5 bases). Looked up from germline, CDR1 is SEHNR and CDR2 is FQNEAQ (reference sequence). Trimming removed 4 bases from V and 8 bases from J, with 26 bases in between. The CDR3 runs 17 residues. The CDR3 is CASSSPGGVMRGEGYTF. As DNA, the CDR3 is TGTGCCAGCAGCTCCCCGGGAGGGGTAATGCGCGGGGAAGGCTACACCTTC.

The rearrangement joins TRBV5-4 to TRBJ1-2; tentatively, D is TRBD1 (6 bases). V lost 2 bases to trimming and J lost 4 bases, with 21 bases between them. In germline, CDR1 is SGHNT, CDR2 YYREEE (reference sequence). The CDR3 extends over 17 amino acids. The CDR3 reads CASSFTGIEWLIYGYTF. In DNA, the CDR3 is TGTGCCAGCAGCTTTACAGGGATTGAGTGGCTAATCTATGGCTACACCTTC.

The chain employs TRBV15 and TRBJ2-1; 11 bases match TRBD2. After removal of 5 bases from V and 2 bases from J, the junction contained 8 bases not matched to a gene. CDR1 and CDR2 (germline): LNHNV, YYDKDF (reference sequence). The CDR3 runs to 17 residues. The CDR3: CATSGPGTSGPYNEQFF. CDR3 DNA: TGTGCCACCAGCGGTCCCGGGACTAGCGGTCCCTACAATGAGCAGTTCTTC.

The CDR3 DNA reads as TGTGCCAGCAGAGAGTACTATGGCTACACCTTC. Its translation is CASREYYGYTF. The chain employs TRBV6-6 and TRBJ1-2; no firm D call. There are 11 residues in the CDR3. Germline V gene sequence: CDR1 MNHNY, CDR2 SVGAGI (reference sequence). Trimming shortened V by 6 bases and J by 3 bases, and 5 bases separated the two germline ends.

This clone was detected only once. The rearrangement uses TRBV5-1 and TRBJ1-1; D gene ambiguous. This CDR3 comprises 14 residues. V was pared by 0 bases and J by 4 bases, with 10 bases between. Germline values: CDR1 SGHRS, CDR2 YFSETQ. Here the CDR3 reads CASSLGAGRTEAFF. CDR3 bases: TGCGCCAGCAGCTTGGGAGCAGGCCGCACTGAAGCTTTCTTT. The full variable domain, in which reference TRBV5-1 and TRBJ1-1 provide the parts outside the CDR3, is KAGVTQTPRYLIKTRGQQVTLSCSPISGHRSVSWYQQTPGQGLQFLFEYFSETQRNKGNFPGRFSGRQFSNSRSEMNVSTLELGDSALYLCASSLGAGRTEAFFGQGTRLTVV.

The chain combines TRBV7-2 with TRBJ2-7, with D possibly TRBD1 on 5 matching bases. This CDR3 spans 13 amino acids. The V end was cut by 5 bases, the J end by 2 bases, with 10 bases between. Looked up from germline, CDR1 is SGHTA and CDR2 is FQGNSA. The CDR3 loop is CASSIQGAYEQYV. The CDR3, as DNA: TGTGCCAGCAGCATCCAGGGCGCCTACGAGCAGTACGTC.

The genes are TRBV7-2 and TRBJ2-5; no definite D call. Germline CDR1 and CDR2: SGHTA and FQGNSA. The CDR3 consists of 14 residues. Trimming cost V 4 bases and J 5 bases, with 14 bases left between them. This chain's CDR3 is CASSSLVFEETQYF. CDR3 in DNA: TGTGCCAGCAGCTCATTAGTCTTTGAGGAGACCCAGTACTTC.

This clone was picked up one time. The rearrangement joins TRBV27 to TRBJ1-5, with 9 bases fitting TRBD1. The ends lost 10 bases at V and 6 bases at J; junction bases unmatched: 16. The CDR3 covers 16 residues. CDR1 and CDR2 (germline): MNHEY, SMNVEV (reference sequence). DNA of the CDR3: TGTGCCAAGAGTTACCCGACAGGGGGTGGGGTTCAGCCCCAGCATTTT. Translation gives CAKSYPTGGGVQPQHF.

The gene calls are TRBV6-4 and TRBJ2-3; perhaps TRBD2 as D (5 bases). V lost 0 bases and J lost 2, with 12 bases in between. CDR1 is MRHNA, CDR2 SNTAGT, per germline. The CDR3 runs 16 residues. CDR3 region: CASSDSPTSSTDTQYF. CDR3 DNA sequence: TGTGCCAGCAGTGACTCCCCCACTAGTTCCACAGATACGCAGTATTTT.

This clone was counted a few times. The V gene is TRBV18, the J gene TRBJ1-1; 7 bases are shared with TRBD1. The CDR3 is made up of 15 amino acids. Trimming removed 3 bases from V and 5 bases from J; junction bases left unmatched: 9. Per the germline V gene, CDR1 is KGHSH and CDR2 is LQKENI. The CDR3 protein is CASSPTGAGKTEAFF. Written as DNA, the CDR3 is TGTGCCAGCTCACCCACAGGGGCGGGGAAGACTGAAGCTTTCTTT. Combining the CDR3 with reference TRBV18 and TRBJ1-1 gives the whole variable domain NAGVMQNPRHLVRRRGQEARLRCSPMKGHSHVYWYRQLPEEGLKFMVYLQKENIIDESGMPKERFSAEFPKEGPSILRIQQVVRGDSAAYFCASSPTGAGKTEAFFGQGTRLTVV.

The rearrangement joins TRBV7-2 to TRBJ2-7, with a tentative D call TRBD2 (5 bases). The germline gives CDR1 SGHTA, CDR2 FQGNSA. V shed 6 bases and J shed 0 bases, with 15 bases lying between them. The CDR3 sequence is 15 residues long. The CDR3: CASSLEGGHSYEQYV. The CDR3 nucleotides are TGTGCCAGCAGTCTAGAGGGCGGCCACTCCTACGAGCAGTACGTC.

V and J are TRBV4-3 and TRBJ1-3, with D unclear. The CDR3 sequence is 15 residues long. V lost 0 bases to trimming and J lost 2 bases, with 8 bases between them. Germline V gene data show CDR1 as LGHNA and CDR2 as YSLEER. In nucleotides, the CDR3 is TGCGCCAGCAGCCAAGACGGCGGGGCTGGAAACACCATATATTTT. Its protein is CASSQDGGAGNTIYF.

In this sample, this clone turned up once. This sequence joins TRBV19 and TRBJ1-1; 8 nucleotides agree with TRBD1. From germline, CDR1 is LNHDA and CDR2 SQIVND (reference sequence). This CDR3 has 16 amino acids. V lost 2 bases to trimming and J lost 1 base; unmatched junction nucleotides: 6. The CDR3 here is CASSIPITGGNTEAFF. CDR3 sequence (DNA): TGTGCCAGTAGTATACCGATTACAGGGGGGAACACTGAAGCTTTCTTT.

This clone was counted a few times. Other nucleotide sequences from this sample produce the same CDR3. J is TRBJ1-5 and V is TRBV27, with D possibly matching TRBD1 (5 bases). The CDR3 is made up of 14 amino acids. Trimming cost V 2 bases and J 3 bases, with 8 bases left between them. CDR1 MNHEY and CDR2 SMNVEV come from the germline V gene (reference sequence). The CDR3 here is CASSLGADNQPQHF. DNA of the CDR3: TGTGCCAGCAGTTTAGGGGCAGACAATCAGCCCCAGCATTTT.

V gene TRBV28 combines with J gene TRBJ2-7; the match to TRBD1 covers 11 bases. With V trimmed by 5 bases and J by 6 bases, 3 bases remained unmatched. Germline-derived CDR1 and CDR2 are MDHEN and SYDVKM. This CDR3 has 13 residues. CDR3 nucleotide sequence: TGTGCCAGCAGTCTTGGACAGGGGGCCGAGCAGTACGTC. This gives the protein CASSLGQGAEQYV.